These 17 T cell receptor beta chains were all obtained from the same sample, sequenced in a study of cytomegalovirus exposure and HLA in healthy donors. Primers: 60 Vbeta forward and 13 Jbeta reverse. Using immunoSEQ multiplex PCR, the repertoire was profiled, and TCRdb retains in-frame clones only, with some absent. The data show 40,000 to 55,000 clones, approximately 78% seen once. Sample: PBMCs. All receptors derive from a woman aged 30 to 39 in good health and CMV-seronegative.

The chain carries TRBV7-9 and TRBJ1-1, with 7 bases aligning to TRBD1. The ends lost 5 bases at V and 0 bases at J; junction bases unmatched: 6. CDR3 size: 15 residues. Germline V gives CDR1 SEHNR, CDR2 FQNEAQ (reference sequence). CDR3 region: CASSPEQGMNTEAFF. In DNA, the CDR3 is TGTGCCAGCAGCCCTGAACAGGGGATGAACACTGAAGCTTTCTTT.

The chain couples TRBV5-1 to TRBJ2-1; weak D call: TRBD2 (5 bases). Germline assignment: CDR1 SGHRS and CDR2 YFSETQ. With 3 bases removed from V and 14 bases from J, the gap between germline ends came to 21 bases. The CDR3 loop spans 14 amino acids. CDR3 amino acids: CASSSLISEAGEFF. CDR3 coding DNA: TGCGCCAGCAGCTCCTTAATCTCGGAGGCTGGGGAGTTCTTC.

This chain joins TRBV5-4 and TRBJ2-7; D is perhaps TRBD1 (5 bases). Germline lookup yields CDR1 SGHNT and CDR2 YYREEE (reference sequence). V was clipped by 2 bases and J by 5 bases, with 20 bases between them. The CDR3 is made up of 16 amino acids. The CDR3 sequence is CASSFTGWGILNEQYF. In nucleotides, the CDR3 is TGTGCCAGCAGCTTTACAGGTTGGGGAATTCTCAACGAGCAGTACTTC.

There are a few counts of this clone. CDR3 protein: CASTLKPNYGYTF. For the CDR3, the DNA is TGTGCCAGCACCTTGAAGCCTAACTATGGCTACACCTTC. The J gene is TRBJ1-2, the V gene TRBV6-1, with unresolved D. Trimming shortened V by 7 bases and J by 0 bases, and 9 bases separated the two germline ends. The germline gives CDR1 MNHNS, CDR2 SASEGT. The CDR3 runs 13 residues.

The chain joins TRBV29-1 to TRBJ2-4, with 7 bases that match TRBD1. V shed 6 bases and J 4 bases; nucleotides not matched to a gene: 0. The germline gives CDR1 SQVTM, CDR2 ANQGSEA. CDR3 length: 11 amino acids. The chain's CDR3 is CSVTGKNIQYF. The CDR3 DNA reads TGCAGCGTGACAGGGAAAAACATTCAGTACTTC.

This chain links TRBV6-1 with TRBJ1-5; tentative D call: TRBD1 (6 bases). CDR1 and CDR2 from the germline V gene are MNHNS and SASEGT. This CDR3 comprises 15 residues. Between the trimmed V and J ends, which lost 3 bases and 4 bases, there was a span of 13 bases. CDR3 protein: CASSEGGGRNQPQHF. The CDR3 DNA sequence: TGTGCCAGCAGTGAGGGGGGGGGCAGGAATCAGCCCCAGCATTTT.

Only a few counts were recorded for this clone. The rearrangement joins TRBV28 to TRBJ1-6; unclear D gene. With 7 bases removed from V and 14 bases from J, the gap between germline ends came to 21 bases. CDR3 length equals 14 residues. Germline V CDR1 and CDR2: MDHEN, SYDVKM. CDR3 nucleotide sequence: TGTGCCAGCACCTCAAATGCGGGCGGGATTACCCTCCACTTT. The encoded protein is CASTSNAGGITLHF.

This clone appeared a few times. The J gene is TRBJ1-6, the V gene TRBV6-4, with D tentatively TRBD1 (5 bases). V was pared by 2 bases and J by 7 bases, with 9 bases between. Per germline, CDR1 MRHNA and CDR2 SNTAGT. This CDR3 is built from 14 residues. CDR3 sequence: CASSDDRENSPLHF. As DNA, the CDR3 is TGTGCCAGCAGTGACGACAGAGAGAATTCACCCCTCCACTTT.

The chain couples TRBV7-9 to TRBJ1-6; 8 nucleotides align to TRBD1. The V segment lost 6 bases and the J segment 6 bases; nucleotides outside the gene matches: 7. The CDR3 covers 15 residues. Germline loops: CDR1 SEHNR, CDR2 FQNEAQ (reference sequence). As DNA, the CDR3 is TGTGCCAGCAGAGCACGGGACAGGATTAATTCACCCCTCCACTTT. Translation gives CASRARDRINSPLHF.

The rearrangement links TRBV10-2 to TRBJ2-3; 11 bases align to TRBD2. Germline lookup yields CDR1 WSHSY and CDR2 SAAADI. The V and J ends lost 2 bases and 2 bases, in that order; junction bases with no gene match: 3. The CDR3 contains 16 residues. This chain's CDR3 is CASSEMGLAVTDTQYF. Written as DNA, the CDR3 is TGCGCCAGCAGTGAGATGGGACTAGCGGTCACAGATACGCAGTATTTT.

This clone was observed a single time. V usage is TRBV28 and J usage is TRBJ2-7; 8 bases line up with TRBD1. Trimming at V came to 6 bases and at J to 4 bases, leaving 11 bases not matched to a gene. Germline CDR1 and CDR2: MDHEN and SYDVKM. The CDR3 sequence is 15 residues long. The chain's CDR3 is CASSDPRGRFYEQYF. The CDR3 region has the DNA TGTGCCAGCAGCGACCCCAGGGGGCGTTTTTACGAGCAGTACTTC.

The rearrangement links TRBV7-9 to TRBJ1-1; a weak D match, TRBD1 (5 bases). The CDR3 is 14 amino acids. Germline values: CDR1 SEHNR, CDR2 FQNEAQ (reference sequence). The germline V and J ends were trimmed by 3 bases and 1 base, with 9 bases remaining between them. In DNA form, the CDR3 reads TGTGCCAGCAGCTTTCGGGGGGGGAACACTGAAGCTTTCTTT. It is translated as CASSFRGGNTEAFF.

The J gene is TRBJ2-6, the V gene TRBV28; no reliable D call. This CDR3 is built from 14 residues. V was cut by 10 bases and J by 0 bases, with 10 bases left in between. Germline values: CDR1 MDHEN, CDR2 SYDVKM. The CDR3 DNA reads TGTGCCACCCCTTCCTTCTCTGGGGCCAACGTCCTGACTTTC. Translating it yields CATPSFSGANVLTF. Complete variable domain (other parts from reference TRBV28 and TRBJ2-6): DVKVTQSSRYLVKRTGEKVFLECVQDMDHENMFWYRQDPGLGLRLIYFSYDVKMKEKGDIPEGYSVSREKKERFSLILESASTNQTSMYLCATPSFSGANVLTFGAGSRLTVL.

V usage is TRBV5-1 and J usage is TRBJ1-6; possibly TRBD1 for D (5 bases). The CDR3 spans 15 residues. Between the trimmed V and J ends, which lost 3 bases and 7 bases, there was a span of 14 bases. Germline V gene sequence: CDR1 SGHRS, CDR2 YFSETQ. The CDR3 loop reads CASSYGHDTNSPLHF. The CDR3 region has the DNA TGCGCCAGCAGCTATGGACACGATACCAATTCACCCCTCCACTTT.

The V gene is TRBV6-5, the J gene TRBJ2-1; D is uncertain. The germline V and J ends were trimmed by 7 bases and 11 bases, with 12 bases remaining between them. The CDR3 length is 11 residues. Germline CDR1 and CDR2: MNHEY and SVGAGI. In DNA, the CDR3 is TGTGCCAGCACCACCGGTGGGCAGCAGTTCTTC. Translated: CASTTGGQQFF.

Here the CDR3 DNA reads TGCGCCAGCAGCTTGACTAGCGGGTTTGATACGCAGTATTTT. This codes for CASSLTSGFDTQYF. The chain joins TRBV5-1 to TRBJ2-3, with 9 bases that match TRBD2. CDR3 size: 14 residues. Losses at the gene ends were 1 base for V and 6 bases for J; bases not matched to a gene: 3. The germline CDR1 and CDR2 sequences are SGHRS and YFSETQ.

The chain combines TRBV27 with TRBJ2-5, with D possibly TRBD2 on 5 matching bases. The length of the CDR3 is 14 residues. V was cut by 3 bases and J by 2 bases, with 10 bases left in between. Germline CDR1 MNHEY, CDR2 SMNVEV (reference sequence). CDR3 region: CASSFMDSQETQYF. CDR3 nucleotide sequence: TGTGCCAGCAGTTTCATGGACTCACAAGAGACCCAGTACTTC.